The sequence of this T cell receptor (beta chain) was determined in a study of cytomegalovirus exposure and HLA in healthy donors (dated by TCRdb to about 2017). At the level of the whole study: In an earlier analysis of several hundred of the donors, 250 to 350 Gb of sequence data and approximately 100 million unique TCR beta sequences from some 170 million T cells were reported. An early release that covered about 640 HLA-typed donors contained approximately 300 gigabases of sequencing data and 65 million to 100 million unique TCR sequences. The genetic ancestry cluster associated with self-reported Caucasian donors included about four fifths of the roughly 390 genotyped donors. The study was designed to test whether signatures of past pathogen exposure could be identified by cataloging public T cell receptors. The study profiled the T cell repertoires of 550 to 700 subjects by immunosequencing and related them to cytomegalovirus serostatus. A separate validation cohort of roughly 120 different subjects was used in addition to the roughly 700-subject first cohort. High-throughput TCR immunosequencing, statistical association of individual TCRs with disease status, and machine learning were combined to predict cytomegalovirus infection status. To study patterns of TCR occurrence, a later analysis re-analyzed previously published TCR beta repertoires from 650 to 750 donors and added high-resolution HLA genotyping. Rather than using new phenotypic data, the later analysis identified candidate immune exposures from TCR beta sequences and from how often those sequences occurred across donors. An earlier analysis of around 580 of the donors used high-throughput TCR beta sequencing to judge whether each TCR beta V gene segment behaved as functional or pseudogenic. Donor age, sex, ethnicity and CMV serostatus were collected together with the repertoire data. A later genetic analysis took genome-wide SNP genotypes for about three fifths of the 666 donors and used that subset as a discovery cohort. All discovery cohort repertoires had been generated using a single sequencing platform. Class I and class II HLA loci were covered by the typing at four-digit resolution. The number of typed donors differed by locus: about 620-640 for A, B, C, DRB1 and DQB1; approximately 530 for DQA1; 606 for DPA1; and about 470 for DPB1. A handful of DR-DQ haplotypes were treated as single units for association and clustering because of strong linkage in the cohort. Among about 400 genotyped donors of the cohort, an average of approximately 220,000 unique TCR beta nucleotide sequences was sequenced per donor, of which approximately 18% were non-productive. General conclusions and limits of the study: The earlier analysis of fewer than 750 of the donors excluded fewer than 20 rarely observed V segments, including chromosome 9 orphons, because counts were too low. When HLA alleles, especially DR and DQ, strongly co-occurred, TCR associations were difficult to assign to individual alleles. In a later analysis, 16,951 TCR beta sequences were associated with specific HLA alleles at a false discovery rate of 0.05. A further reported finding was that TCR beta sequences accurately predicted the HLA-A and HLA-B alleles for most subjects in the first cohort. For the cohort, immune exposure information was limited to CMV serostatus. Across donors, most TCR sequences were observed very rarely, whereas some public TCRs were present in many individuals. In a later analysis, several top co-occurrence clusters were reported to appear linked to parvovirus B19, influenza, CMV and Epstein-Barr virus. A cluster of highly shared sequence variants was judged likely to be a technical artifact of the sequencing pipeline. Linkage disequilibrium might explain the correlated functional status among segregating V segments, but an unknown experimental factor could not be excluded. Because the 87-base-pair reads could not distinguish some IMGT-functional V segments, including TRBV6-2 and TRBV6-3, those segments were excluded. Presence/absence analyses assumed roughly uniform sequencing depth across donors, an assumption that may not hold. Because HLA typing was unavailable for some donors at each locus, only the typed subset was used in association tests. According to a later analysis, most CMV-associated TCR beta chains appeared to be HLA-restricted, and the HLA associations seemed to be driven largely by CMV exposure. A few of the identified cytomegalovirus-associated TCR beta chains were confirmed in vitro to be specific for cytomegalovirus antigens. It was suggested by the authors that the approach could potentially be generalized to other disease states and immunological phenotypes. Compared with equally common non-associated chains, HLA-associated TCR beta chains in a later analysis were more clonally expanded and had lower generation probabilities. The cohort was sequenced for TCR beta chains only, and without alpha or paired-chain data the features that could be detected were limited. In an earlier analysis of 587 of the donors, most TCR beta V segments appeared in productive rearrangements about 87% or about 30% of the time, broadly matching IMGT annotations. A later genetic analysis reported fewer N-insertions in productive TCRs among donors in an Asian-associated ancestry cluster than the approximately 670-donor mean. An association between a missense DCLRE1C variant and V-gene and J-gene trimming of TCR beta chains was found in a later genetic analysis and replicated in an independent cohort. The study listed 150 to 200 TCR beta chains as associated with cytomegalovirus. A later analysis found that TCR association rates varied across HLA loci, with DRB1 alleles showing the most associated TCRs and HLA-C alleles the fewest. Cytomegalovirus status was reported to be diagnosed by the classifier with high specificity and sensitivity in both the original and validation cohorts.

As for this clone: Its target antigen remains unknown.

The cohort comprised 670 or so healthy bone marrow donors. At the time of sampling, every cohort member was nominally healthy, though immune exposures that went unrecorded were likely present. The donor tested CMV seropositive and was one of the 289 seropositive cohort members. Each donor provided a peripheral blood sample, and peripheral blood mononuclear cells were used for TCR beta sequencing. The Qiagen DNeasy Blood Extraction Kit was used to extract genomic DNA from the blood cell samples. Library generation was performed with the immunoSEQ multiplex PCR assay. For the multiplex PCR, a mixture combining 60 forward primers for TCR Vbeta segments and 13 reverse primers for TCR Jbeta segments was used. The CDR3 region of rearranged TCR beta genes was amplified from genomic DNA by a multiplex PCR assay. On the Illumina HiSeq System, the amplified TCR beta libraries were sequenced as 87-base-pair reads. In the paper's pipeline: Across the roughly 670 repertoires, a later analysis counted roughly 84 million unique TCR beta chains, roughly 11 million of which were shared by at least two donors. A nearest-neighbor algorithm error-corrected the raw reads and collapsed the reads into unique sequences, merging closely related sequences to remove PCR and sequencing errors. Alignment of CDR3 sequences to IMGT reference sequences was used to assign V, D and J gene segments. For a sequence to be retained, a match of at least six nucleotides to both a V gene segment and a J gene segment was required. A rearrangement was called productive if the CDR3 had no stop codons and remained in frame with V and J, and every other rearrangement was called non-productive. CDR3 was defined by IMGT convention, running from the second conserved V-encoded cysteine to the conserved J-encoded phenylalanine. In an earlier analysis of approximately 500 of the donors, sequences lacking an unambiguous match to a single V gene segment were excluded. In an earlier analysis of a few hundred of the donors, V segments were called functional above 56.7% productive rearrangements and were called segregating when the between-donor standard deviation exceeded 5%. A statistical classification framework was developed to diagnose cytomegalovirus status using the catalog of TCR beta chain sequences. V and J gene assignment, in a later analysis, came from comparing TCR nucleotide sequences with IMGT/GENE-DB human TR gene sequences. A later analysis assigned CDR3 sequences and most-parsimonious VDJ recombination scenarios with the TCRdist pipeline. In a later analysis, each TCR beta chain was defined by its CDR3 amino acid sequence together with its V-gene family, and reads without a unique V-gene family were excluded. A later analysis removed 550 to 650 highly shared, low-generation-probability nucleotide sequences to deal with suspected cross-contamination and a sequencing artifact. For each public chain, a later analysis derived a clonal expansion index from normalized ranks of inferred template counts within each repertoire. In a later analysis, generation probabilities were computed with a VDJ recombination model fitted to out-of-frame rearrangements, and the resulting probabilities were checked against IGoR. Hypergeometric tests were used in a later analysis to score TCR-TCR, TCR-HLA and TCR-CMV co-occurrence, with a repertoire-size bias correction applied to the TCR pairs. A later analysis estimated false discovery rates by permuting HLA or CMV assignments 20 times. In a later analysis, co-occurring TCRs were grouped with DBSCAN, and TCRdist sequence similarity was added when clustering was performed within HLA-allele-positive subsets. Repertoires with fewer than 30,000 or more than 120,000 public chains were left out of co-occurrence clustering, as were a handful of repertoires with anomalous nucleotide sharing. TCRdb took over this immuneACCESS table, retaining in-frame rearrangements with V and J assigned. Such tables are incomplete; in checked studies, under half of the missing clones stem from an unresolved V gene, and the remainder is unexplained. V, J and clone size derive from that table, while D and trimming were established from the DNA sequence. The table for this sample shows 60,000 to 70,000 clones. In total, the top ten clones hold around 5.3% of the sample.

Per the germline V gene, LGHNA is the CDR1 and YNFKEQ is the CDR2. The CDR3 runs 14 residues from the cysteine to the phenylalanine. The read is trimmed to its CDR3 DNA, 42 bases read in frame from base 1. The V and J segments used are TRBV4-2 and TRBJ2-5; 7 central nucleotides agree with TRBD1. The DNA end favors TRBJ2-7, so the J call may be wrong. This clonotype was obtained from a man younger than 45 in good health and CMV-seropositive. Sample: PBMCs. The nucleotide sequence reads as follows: TGTGCCAGCAGCCATGGGACAGACCTCTACGAGCAGTACTTC. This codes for CASSHGTDLYEQYF.